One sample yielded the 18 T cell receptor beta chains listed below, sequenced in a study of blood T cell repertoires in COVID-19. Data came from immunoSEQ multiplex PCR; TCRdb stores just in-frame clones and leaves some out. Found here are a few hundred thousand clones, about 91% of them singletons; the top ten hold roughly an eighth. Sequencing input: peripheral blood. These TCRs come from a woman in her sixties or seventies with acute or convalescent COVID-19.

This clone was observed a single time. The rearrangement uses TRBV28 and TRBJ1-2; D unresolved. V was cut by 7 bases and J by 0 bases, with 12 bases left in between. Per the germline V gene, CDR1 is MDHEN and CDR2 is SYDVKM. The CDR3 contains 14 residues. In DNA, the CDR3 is TGTGCCAGCAAATCAGGAGGTCCTAACTATGGCTACACCTTC. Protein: CASKSGGPNYGYTF.

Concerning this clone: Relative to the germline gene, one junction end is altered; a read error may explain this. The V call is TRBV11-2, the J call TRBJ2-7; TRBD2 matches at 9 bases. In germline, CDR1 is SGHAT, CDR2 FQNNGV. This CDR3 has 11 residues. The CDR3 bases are TGTGGCAGCGGGAGGATTCACGAGCAGTACTTC. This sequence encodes CGSGRIHEQYF.

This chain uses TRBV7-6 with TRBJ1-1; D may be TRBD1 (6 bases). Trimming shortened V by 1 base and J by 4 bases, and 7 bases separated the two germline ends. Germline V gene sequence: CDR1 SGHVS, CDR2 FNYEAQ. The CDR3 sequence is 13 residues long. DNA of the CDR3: TGTGCCAGCAGCTTAGGGACAGTCACTGAAGCTTTCTTT. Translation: CASSLGTVTEAFF. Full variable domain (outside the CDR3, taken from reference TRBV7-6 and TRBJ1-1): GAGVSQSPRYKVTKRGQDVALRCDPISGHVSLYWYRQALGQGPEFLTYFNYEAQQDKSGLPNDRFSAERPEGSISTLTIQRTEQRDSAMYRCASSLGTVTEAFFGQGTRLTVV.

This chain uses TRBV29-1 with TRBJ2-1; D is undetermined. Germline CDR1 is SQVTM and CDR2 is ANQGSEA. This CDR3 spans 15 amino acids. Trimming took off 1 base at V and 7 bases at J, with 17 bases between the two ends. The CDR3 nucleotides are TGCAGCGTTGAAGGATTTTTCGTTGACGGGAATGAGCAGTTCTTC. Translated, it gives CSVEGFFVDGNEQFF.

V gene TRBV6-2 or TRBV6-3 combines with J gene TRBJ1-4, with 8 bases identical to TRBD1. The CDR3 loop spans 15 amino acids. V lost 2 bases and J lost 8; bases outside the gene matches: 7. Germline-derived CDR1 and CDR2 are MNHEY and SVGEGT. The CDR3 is CASSYDPGGWEKLFF. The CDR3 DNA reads TGTGCCAGCAGTTACGATCCAGGGGGCTGGGAAAAACTGTTTTTT.

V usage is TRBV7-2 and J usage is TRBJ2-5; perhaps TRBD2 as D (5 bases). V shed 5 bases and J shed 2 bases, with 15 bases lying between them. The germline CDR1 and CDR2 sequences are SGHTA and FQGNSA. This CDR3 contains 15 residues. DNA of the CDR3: TGTGCCAGCAGCCCCTGGACTTTTAATCAAGAGACCCAGTACTTC. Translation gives CASSPWTFNQETQYF.

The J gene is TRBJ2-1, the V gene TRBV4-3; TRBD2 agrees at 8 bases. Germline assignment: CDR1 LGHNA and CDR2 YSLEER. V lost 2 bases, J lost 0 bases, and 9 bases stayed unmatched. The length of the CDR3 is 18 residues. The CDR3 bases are TGCGCCAGCAGCCAAAACACATGGACTAGCAGCTCCTACAATGAGCAGTTCTTC. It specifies CASSQNTWTSSSYNEQFF.

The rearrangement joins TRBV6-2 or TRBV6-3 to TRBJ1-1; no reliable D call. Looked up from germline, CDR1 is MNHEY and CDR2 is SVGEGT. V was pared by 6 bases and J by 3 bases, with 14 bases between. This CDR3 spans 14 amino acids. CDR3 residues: CASSPTGRDTEAFF. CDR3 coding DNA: TGTGCCAGCAGCCCAACGGGAAGAGACACTGAAGCTTTCTTT.

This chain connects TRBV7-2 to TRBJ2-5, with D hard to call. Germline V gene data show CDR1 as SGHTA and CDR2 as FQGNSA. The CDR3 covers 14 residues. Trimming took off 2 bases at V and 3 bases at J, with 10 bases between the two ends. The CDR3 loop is CASSLFSAKETQYF. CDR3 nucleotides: TGTGCCAGCAGCTTATTTTCTGCTAAAGAGACCCAGTACTTC.

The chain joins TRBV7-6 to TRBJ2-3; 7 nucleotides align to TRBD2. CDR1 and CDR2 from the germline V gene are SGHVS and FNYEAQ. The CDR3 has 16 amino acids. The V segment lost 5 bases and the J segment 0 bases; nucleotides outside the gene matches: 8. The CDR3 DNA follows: TGTGCCAGCAGCACCGAGCGGGGAGATAGCACAGATACGCAGTATTTT. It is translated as CASSTERGDSTDTQYF.

The CDR3 coding sequence is TGTGCCAGCAGTCACAGGGAGAACACTGAAGCTTTCTTT. Amino acid sequence: CASSHRENTEAFF. The J gene is TRBJ1-1, the V gene TRBV27; D may be TRBD1 (6 bases). The CDR3 spans 13 residues. Germline CDR1 is MNHEY and CDR2 is SMNVEV (reference sequence). The V gene lost 5 bases and the J gene lost 1 base, with 8 bases spanning the gap.

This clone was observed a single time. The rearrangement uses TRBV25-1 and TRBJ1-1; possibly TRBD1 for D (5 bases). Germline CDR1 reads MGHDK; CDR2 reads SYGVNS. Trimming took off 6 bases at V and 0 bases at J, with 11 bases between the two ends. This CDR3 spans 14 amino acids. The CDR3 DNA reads TGTGCCAGCAGGGACGGGGGGATGAACACTGAAGCTTTCTTT. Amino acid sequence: CASRDGGMNTEAFF.

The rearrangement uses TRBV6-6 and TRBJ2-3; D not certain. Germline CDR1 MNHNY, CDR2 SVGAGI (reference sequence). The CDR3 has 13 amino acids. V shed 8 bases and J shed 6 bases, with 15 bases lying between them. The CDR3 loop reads CASHGALADTQYF. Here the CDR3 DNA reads TGTGCCAGCCACGGAGCTTTGGCCGATACGCAGTATTTT.

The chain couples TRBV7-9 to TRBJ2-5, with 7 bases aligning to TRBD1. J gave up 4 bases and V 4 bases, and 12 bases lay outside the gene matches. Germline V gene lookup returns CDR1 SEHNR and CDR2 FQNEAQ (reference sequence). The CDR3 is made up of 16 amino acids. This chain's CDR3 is CASSSALQGFGETQYF. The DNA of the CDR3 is TGTGCCAGCAGCTCGGCGTTACAGGGGTTTGGAGAGACCCAGTACTTC.

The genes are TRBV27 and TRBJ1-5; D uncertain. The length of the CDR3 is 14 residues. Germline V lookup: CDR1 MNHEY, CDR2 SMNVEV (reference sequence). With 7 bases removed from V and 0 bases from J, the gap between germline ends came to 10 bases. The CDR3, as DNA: TGTGCCAGCAACGTTCCGAGTAGCAATCAGCCCCAGCATTTT. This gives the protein CASNVPSSNQPQHF.

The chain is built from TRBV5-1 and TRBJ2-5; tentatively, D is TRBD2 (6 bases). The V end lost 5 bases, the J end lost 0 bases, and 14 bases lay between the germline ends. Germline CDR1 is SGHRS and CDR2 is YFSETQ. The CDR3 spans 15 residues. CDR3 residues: CASRGGGMYQETQYF. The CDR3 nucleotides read TGCGCCAGCAGGGGAGGCGGGATGTACCAAGAGACCCAGTACTTC.

The CDR3 coding sequence is TGTGCCAGCAGGCCACCACAGGGGCCTGACTATGGCTACACCTTC. The encoded protein is CASRPPQGPDYGYTF. V is TRBV5-6 and J is TRBJ1-2, with 7 bases lining up with TRBD1. The CDR3 loop spans 15 amino acids. CDR1 is SGHDT and CDR2 is YYEEEE in the germline V gene. V shed 5 bases, J shed 3 bases, and the junction held 10 bases outside the gene matches.

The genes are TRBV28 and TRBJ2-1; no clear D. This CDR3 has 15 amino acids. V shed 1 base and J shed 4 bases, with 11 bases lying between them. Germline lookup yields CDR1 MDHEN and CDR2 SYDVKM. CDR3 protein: CASSLFPEAYNEQFF. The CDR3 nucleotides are TGTGCCAGCAGTTTATTCCCAGAGGCGTACAATGAGCAGTTCTTC.